This T cell receptor beta chain was documented in a study of control samples from healthy donors and cancer patients (dated by TCRdb to the early 2020s). A word on this clone: What this receptor recognizes is not known. Per-base qualities were not stored, and no clone one base away is much larger.

There are 14 amino acids in the CDR3, from cysteine to phenylalanine inclusive. The read is trimmed to its CDR3 DNA, 42 bases read in frame from base 1. For CDR1 and CDR2, the germline V gene (reference sequence) lists MNHEY and SMNVEV. V and J are truncated by 5 bases and 1 base respectively, leaving an intervening sequence of 11 bases. Library preparation used the immunoSEQ multiplex PCR assay. TCRdb obtained this table from immuneACCESS and retained in-frame rearrangements with V and J assigned. These tables miss some clones; where compared with another copy, unresolved V genes account for less than half of the shortfall, and the remainder is unexplained. Within this sample are over 200,000 clones, with roughly 87% of them counted one time only. Less than 15% of the sample rests with the top ten.

The rearrangement combines TRBV27 with TRBJ1-1, with the D gene call left open. Sequenced material: PBMCs. The TCR originated in a woman aged 60-70 years with lung cancer. CDR3 sequence: CASSPRPQNTEAFF. DNA sequence: TGTGCCAGCAGTCCCCGACCGCAGAACACTGAAGCTTTCTTT.